This TCR beta chain was found in a study of T cells in women clearing cervical HPV infection. Study-wide background: Case blood was drawn when the lesion was first found; control blood after infection became undetectable. For cases, blood was sampled a median 149 days after lesion detection, interquartile range about 90 to 230 days.

Clones were sequenced by immunoSEQ multiplex PCR, and TCRdb holds only the in-frame ones, with some missing. The repertoire table contains around 28,000 clones. General study results and limits: A classifier using richness and V gene abundances reached an AUC of about 0.83.

Details on this clone: What it binds is not known.

The sequenced sample consisted of blood buffy coat. The source of this sequence is a woman aged 18-70 years with a cervical HPV16 infection that either progressed to CIN3+ or cleared (not recorded which).

CDR3 sequence: CASSLFTGGPRGQYF. CDR3 bases read: TGTGCCAGCAGCTTATTCACCGGGGGTCCTAGGGGT. The V and J genes are TRBV13 and TRBJ2-4, with D tentatively TRBD2 (6 bases). The sequenced fragment ends 3 residues before the CDR3 boundary, so the rest is inferred from the germline J gene. The CDR3 loop spans 15 amino acids. The germline V gene encodes CDR1 PRHDT and CDR2 FYEKMQ (reference sequence).